This T cell receptor (beta chain) emerged from a study of T cell responses to AZD1222 COVID-19 vaccine. From germline, CDR1 is SGHTA and CDR2 FQGNSA. The CDR3 is 14 amino acids. Trimming cost V 1 base and J 6 bases, with 10 bases left between them. Study-level results: Nearly half of spike-specific TCRs reportedly target unmutated variant regions. Two doses of AZD1222 preceded a rise in Spike-specific TCR breadth and depth.

Produced via immunoSEQ multiplex PCR; TCRdb's table is partial and in-frame only. Of about 49,000 clones detected, more than 60% appear once; the ten largest clones hold 20%. A remark on this clone: Its antigen is currently unknown.

This receptor was taken from an adult in good health. V and J are TRBV7-2 and TRBJ2-1; TRBD1 might be the D (5 bases). Here the sequenced sample was peripheral blood, taken on day 0 of MenACWY control vaccination. The CDR3 sequence: CASSLGQGPNEQFF. The CDR3, as DNA: TGTGCCAGCAGCTTAGGTCAGGGTCCCAATGAGCAGTTCTTC.